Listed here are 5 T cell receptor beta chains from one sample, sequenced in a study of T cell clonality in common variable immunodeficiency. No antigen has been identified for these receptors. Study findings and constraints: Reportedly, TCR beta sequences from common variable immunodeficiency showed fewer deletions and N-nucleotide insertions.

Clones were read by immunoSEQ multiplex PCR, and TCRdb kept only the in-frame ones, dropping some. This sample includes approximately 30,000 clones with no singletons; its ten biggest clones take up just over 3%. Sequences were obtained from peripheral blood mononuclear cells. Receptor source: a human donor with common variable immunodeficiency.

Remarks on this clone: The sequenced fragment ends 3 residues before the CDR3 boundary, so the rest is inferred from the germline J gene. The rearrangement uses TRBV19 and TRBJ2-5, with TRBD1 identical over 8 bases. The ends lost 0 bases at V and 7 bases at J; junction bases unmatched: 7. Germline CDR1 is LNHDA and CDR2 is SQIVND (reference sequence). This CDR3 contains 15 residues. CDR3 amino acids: CASSIDGTGVGTQYF. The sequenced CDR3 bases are TGTGCCAGTAGTATAGATGGGACAGGTGTTGGGACC.

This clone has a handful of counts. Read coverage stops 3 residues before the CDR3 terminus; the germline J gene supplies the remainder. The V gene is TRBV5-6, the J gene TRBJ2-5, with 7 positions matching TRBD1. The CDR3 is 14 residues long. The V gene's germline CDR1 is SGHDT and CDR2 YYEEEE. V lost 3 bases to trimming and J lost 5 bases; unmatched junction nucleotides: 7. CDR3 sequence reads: CASSSTGLWETQYF. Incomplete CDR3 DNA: TGTGCCAGCAGCTCGACAGGGTTGTGGGAGACC.

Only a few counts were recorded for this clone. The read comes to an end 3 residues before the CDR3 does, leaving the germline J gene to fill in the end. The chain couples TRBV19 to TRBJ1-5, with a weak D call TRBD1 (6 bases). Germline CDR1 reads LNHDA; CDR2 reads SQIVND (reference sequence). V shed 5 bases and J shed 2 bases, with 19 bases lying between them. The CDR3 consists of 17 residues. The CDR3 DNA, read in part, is TGTGCCAGTAGTCCGGACCGGGCGGGGGCGGGCAATCAGCCC. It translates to CASSPDRAGAGNQP. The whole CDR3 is CASSPDRAGAGNQPQHF.

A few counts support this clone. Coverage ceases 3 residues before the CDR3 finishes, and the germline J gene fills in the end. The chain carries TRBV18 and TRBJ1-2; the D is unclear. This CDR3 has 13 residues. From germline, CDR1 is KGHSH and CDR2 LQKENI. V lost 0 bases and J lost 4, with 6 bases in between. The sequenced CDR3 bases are TGTGCCAGCTCACCACCCGGTAGCTATGGC. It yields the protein CASSPPGSYG. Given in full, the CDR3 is CASSPPGSYGYTF.

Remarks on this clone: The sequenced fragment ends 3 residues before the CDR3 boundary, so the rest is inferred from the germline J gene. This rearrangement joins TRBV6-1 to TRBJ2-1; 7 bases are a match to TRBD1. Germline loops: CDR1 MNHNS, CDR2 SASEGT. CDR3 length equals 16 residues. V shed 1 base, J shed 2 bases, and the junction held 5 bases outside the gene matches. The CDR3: CASSEETGRPYNEQFF. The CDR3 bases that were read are TGTGCCAGCAGTGAAGAGACAGGGCGACCCTACAATGAG.